The 5 T cell receptor beta chains below were found in one sample sequenced in a study of blood T cells in healthy people across ages. PCR was performed a second time for roughly 7 to 12 cycles using a sample-barcoded 5' primer and a J-beta primer mix. TCRdb called the 5' RACE reads again in MiXCR, with one record for every CDR3 protein. The sample contains over a million distinct CDR3 sequences, approximately 39% of which appear only once. Input material: blood. Every receptor here comes from a young woman in good health.

This clonotype was detected only a few times. The chain combines TRBV7-9 with TRBJ1-2; D gene unclear. Trimming took 10 bases from V and 4 from J, leaving 19 bases between them. In germline, CDR1 is SEHNR, CDR2 FQNEAQ (reference sequence). This CDR3 spans 14 amino acids. The CDR3 loop reads CAIPSGGKVYGYTF. In DNA, the CDR3 is TGTGCCATTCCTTCGGGCGGAAAGGTCTATGGCTACACCTTC. The complete variable domain, with remaining parts taken from reference TRBV7-9 and TRBJ1-2, reads DTGVSQNPRHKITKRGQNVTFRCDPISEHNRLYWYRQTLGQGPEFLTYFQNEAQLEKSRLLSDRFSAERPKGSFSTLEIQRTEQGDSAMYLCAIPSGGKVYGYTFGSGTRLTVV.

V gene TRBV7-2 combines with J gene TRBJ1-1, with D possibly matching TRBD1 (6 bases). Trimming took off 4 bases at V and 4 bases at J, with 16 bases between the two ends. CDR3 length equals 15 residues. From germline, CDR1 is SGHTA and CDR2 FQGNSA. For the CDR3, the DNA is TGTGCCAGCAGCTCCCAACCGACAGGCGCCACTGAAGCTTTCTTT. Protein sequence: CASSSQPTGATEAFF.

V usage is TRBV5-1 and J usage is TRBJ2-3, with D perhaps matching TRBD2 (6 bases). Germline CDR1 SGHRS, CDR2 YFSETQ. The V gene lost 0 bases and the J gene lost 1 base, with 12 bases spanning the gap. The CDR3 totals 16 residues. The CDR3 region has the DNA TGCGCCAGCAGCTTGGTAGAACTAGCAGGCACAGATACGCAGTATTTT. Its protein is CASSLVELAGTDTQYF.

V is TRBV6-5 and J is TRBJ2-1; no clear D. Germline assignment: CDR1 MNHEY and CDR2 SVGAGI. Trimming left V 0 bases short and J 9 bases short, with 9 bases between. The CDR3 totals 13 residues. The CDR3 region has the DNA TGTGCCAGCAGTTACTCGTCTTTGGGTGAGCAGTTCTTC. It is translated as CASSYSSLGEQFF.

CDR3 region: CASSQGLAGTTGELFF. In nucleotides, the CDR3 is TGTGCCAGCAGCCAAGGACTAGCGGGAACCACCGGGGAGCTGTTTTTT. V and J are TRBV3-1 and TRBJ2-2; 11 positions match TRBD2. The CDR3 runs 16 residues. Germline V gene sequence: CDR1 LGHDT, CDR2 YNNKEL (reference sequence). V lost 1 base to trimming and J lost 4 bases; unmatched junction nucleotides: 2.